What follows describes a single TCR beta chain. Its antigen remains unidentified. Sequencing was performed with immunoSEQ multiplex PCR; in TCRdb, only in-frame clones are kept and a portion is missing. The table records fewer than 25,000 clones, over 65% of them present only once. Researchers took blood at baseline, on cycle 4 day 1, and on cycle 7 day 1. These data come from a study of OX40 agonist ivuxolimab in advanced cancers. The wider study: Earlier anti-PD-1, anti-PD-L1 or anti-CTLA-4 therapy was permitted; roughly 37% had received some. Study conclusions and caveats: Clonal expansion was seen in CD4+ and CD8+ blood T cells by week 6 at 0.1 to 3.0 mg/kg. The investigators did not determine what antigen specificity the expanded peripheral T cells had.

CDR1 and CDR2 (germline): MNHEY, SMNVEV (reference sequence). Trimming stripped 2 bases from V and 6 bases from J, with 13 bases between. This CDR3 has 14 residues. The sequencing used CD4+ or CD8+ T cells sorted from blood, collected in a trial of the OX40 agonist ivuxolimab. The receptor was isolated from an adult with an advanced solid tumor such as melanoma, head and neck, liver or kidney cancer. V gene TRBV27 combines with J gene TRBJ1-2; D gene uncertain. The CDR3 protein is CASSLSLGSDGYTF. The CDR3 coding sequence is TGTGCCAGCAGTTTAAGTCTGGGGTCGGATGGCTACACCTTC.